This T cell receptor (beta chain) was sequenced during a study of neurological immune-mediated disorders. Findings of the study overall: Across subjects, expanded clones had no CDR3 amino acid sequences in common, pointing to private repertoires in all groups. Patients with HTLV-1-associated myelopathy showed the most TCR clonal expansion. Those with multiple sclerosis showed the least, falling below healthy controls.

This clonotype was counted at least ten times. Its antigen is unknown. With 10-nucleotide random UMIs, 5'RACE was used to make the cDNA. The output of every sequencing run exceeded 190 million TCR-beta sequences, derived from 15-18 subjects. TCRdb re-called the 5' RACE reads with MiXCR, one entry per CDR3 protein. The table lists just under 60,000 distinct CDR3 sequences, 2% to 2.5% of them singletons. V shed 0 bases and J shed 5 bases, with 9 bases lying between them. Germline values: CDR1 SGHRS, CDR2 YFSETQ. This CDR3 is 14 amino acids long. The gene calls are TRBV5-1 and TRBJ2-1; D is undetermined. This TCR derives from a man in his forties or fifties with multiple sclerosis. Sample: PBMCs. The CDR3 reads CASSLADGNNEQFF. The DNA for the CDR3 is TGCGCCAGCAGCTTGGCCGACGGCAACAATGAGCAGTTCTTC. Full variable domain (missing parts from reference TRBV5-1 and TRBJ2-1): KAGVTQTPRYLIKTRGQQVTLSCSPISGHRSVSWYQQTPGQGLQFLFEYFSETQRNKGNFPGRFSGRQFSNSRSEMNVSTLELGDSALYLCASSLADGNNEQFFGPGTRLTVL.